A selection of T cell receptor beta chains follows, all from one sample in a study of patients and donors after allogeneic stem cell transplantation. TCRdb called the RT-PCR reads again in MiXCR, with one record for every CDR3 protein. The sample gives roughly 12,000 distinct CDR3 sequences, about 23% of which show up once; about half is in the top ten. Sequencing was performed on blood, either unsorted or a sorted T cell fraction (not recorded which). The receptors were sampled from a human donor who was either an allogeneic HSCT recipient or a stem cell or donor lymphocyte infusion donor (not recorded which). It is not recorded whose cells these are; they may come from a transplant donor. Each CDR3 is given with its conserved first and last residue. A D gene is named only where the DNA matches it firmly. Some rows have no size entry. The others give once, few or many, or a class for an expanded clone.

J | size | V | D | CDR3 | DNA
TRBJ2-7 | - | TRBV4-3 | - | CASSQDTVTYEQYF | TGCGCCAGCAGCCAAGATACGGTAACCTACGAGCAGTACTTC
TRBJ1-1 | many | TRBV18 | - | CASSRGQIGEAFF | TGTGCCAGCTCACGGGGGCAGATAGGGGAAGCTTTCTTT
TRBJ2-4 | - | TRBV5-1 | - | CASSPRLQENIQYF | TGCGCCAGCAGCCCTAGACTACAGGAGAACATTCAGTACTTC
TRBJ1-1 | few | TRBV5-5 | - | CASSSTRNTEAFF | TGTGCCAGCAGCTCCACACGGAACACTGAAGCTTTCTTT
TRBJ1-1 | - | TRBV30 | - | CAWNGGRNTEAFF | TGTGCCTGGAATGGAGGACGGAACACTGAAGCTTTCTTT
TRBJ2-2 | - | TRBV5-1 | - | CASSRHRSRWQTGELFF | TGCGCCAGCAGCCGACATCGCTCAAGGTGGCAGACCGGGGAGCTGTTTTTT
TRBJ1-2 | - | TRBV11-3 | - | CASSLEQGRGYTF | TGTGCCAGCAGCTTGGAACAGGGTCGTGGCTACACCTTC
TRBJ1-3 | many | TRBV2 | - | CASRFRDFYTIYF | TGTGCCAGCAGATTCAGGGATTTTTACACCATATATTTT
TRBJ1-2 | few | TRBV12-3/TRBV12-4 | - | CASSLGGTEYGYTF | TGTGCCAGCAGTTTAGGCGGCACGGAGTATGGCTACACCTTC
TRBJ1-1 | few | TRBV9 | - | CASSASGRQIPFF | TGTGCCAGCAGCGCGAGCGGACGACAGATACCTTTCTTT
TRBJ1-6 | medium-sized | TRBV6-5 | TRBD1 | CASSWGQETSPLHF | TGTGCCAGCAGTTGGGGACAGGAAACATCACCCCTCCACTTT
TRBJ2-3 | - | TRBV9 | TRBD2 | CASSVSTSGRAADTQYF | TGTGCCAGCAGCGTGTCGACTAGCGGGAGGGCCGCAGATACGCAGTATTTT
TRBJ2-7 | - | TRBV12-3/TRBV12-4 | - | CASSQQGTYEQYF | TGTGCCAGCAGCCAACAGGGAACCTACGAGCAGTACTTC
TRBJ1-6 | few | TRBV27 | - | CASSLDGLPLNSPLHF | TGTGCCAGCAGTCTGGACGGACTACCACTTAATTCACCCCTCCACTTT
TRBJ2-1 | - | TRBV29-1 | - | CSAAGYNEQFF | TGCAGCGCGGCAGGTTACAATGAGCAGTTCTTC
TRBJ1-1 | few | TRBV18 | - | CASSLGSLSTEAFF | TGTGCCAGCTCATTGGGATCATTGAGCACTGAAGCTTTCTTT
TRBJ1-1 | few | TRBV5-1 | TRBD1 | CASSFRGENTEAFF | TGCGCCAGCAGCTTCAGGGGGGAGAACACTGAAGCTTTCTTT
TRBJ1-5 | few | TRBV12-3/TRBV12-4 | - | CASSFYRSSNQPQHF | TGTGCCAGCAGTTTCTACAGGAGCAGCAATCAGCCCCAGCATTTT
TRBJ1-2 | many | TRBV28 | TRBD1 | CASSSGQATLTGGYTF | TGTGCCAGCAGTTCGGGACAGGCCACACTCACGGGTGGCTACACCTTC
TRBJ1-1 | - | TRBV5-8 | - | CASSHRETTEAFF | TGTGCCAGCAGCCACAGGGAAACGACTGAAGCTTTCTTT
TRBJ2-2 | - | TRBV6-1 | TRBD2 | CASMAGGGTGELFF | TGTGCCAGCATGGCGGGAGGCGGCACCGGGGAGCTGTTTTTT
TRBJ1-5 | few | TRBV12-3/TRBV12-4 | - | CASGGPQPQHF | TGTGCCAGCGGTGGGCCACAGCCCCAGCATTTT
TRBJ2-3 | few | TRBV29-1 | - | CSVELRTDTQYF | TGCAGCGTTGAGCTGAGGACAGATACGCAGTATTTT
TRBJ2-6 | - | TRBV5-1 | - | CASNEGANVLTF | TGCGCCAGCAACGAGGGGGCCAACGTCCTGACTTTC
TRBJ1-2 | - | TRBV9 | TRBD1 | CASSGWDRGGYTF | TGTGCCAGCAGCGGATGGGACAGGGGCGGCTACACCTTC